This entry lists 14 T cell receptor beta chains sequenced from one sample in a study of cytomegalovirus exposure and HLA in healthy donors. 60 Vbeta and 13 Jbeta primers were used in PCR. Repertoires were generated with immunoSEQ multiplex PCR, while TCRdb's copy carries only in-frame clones and drops some. This table holds fewer than 250,000 clones, 70% to 75% found once. The sequenced material came from PBMCs. These TCRs come from a man aged 30-40 years in good health and CMV-seropositive.

CDR3 residues: CASSLGTVTGELFF. The CDR3 DNA reads as TGTGCCAGCAGTTTGGGGACTGTCACCGGGGAGCTGTTTTTT. This chain links TRBV28 with TRBJ2-2, with TRBD2 as a possible D gene (6 bases). V lost 3 bases and J lost 4, with 9 bases in between. Germline values: CDR1 MDHEN, CDR2 SYDVKM. The CDR3 has 14 amino acids.

This chain links TRBV7-3 with TRBJ2-3; 7 bases match TRBD2. With 1 base clipped from V and 6 bases from J, the junction kept 1 base outside the gene matches. This CDR3 has 13 residues. The germline gives CDR1 SGHTA, CDR2 FQGTGA. The CDR3 DNA follows: TGTGCCAGCAGCTTAAGGACTAGTGATACGCAGTATTTT. Residues: CASSLRTSDTQYF.

The V gene is TRBV18, the J gene TRBJ1-1; D uncertain. This CDR3 is built from 14 residues. Germline CDR1 is KGHSH and CDR2 is LQKENI. V was pared by 6 bases and J by 1 base, with 12 bases between. This CDR3 is CASSPLRGNTEAFF. The DNA of the CDR3 is TGTGCCAGCTCCCCTCTACGGGGGAACACTGAAGCTTTCTTT.

CDR3 region: CASSKGQGQAKNIQYF. CDR3 coding DNA: TGTGCCAGCAGCAAAGGACAGGGCCAGGCCAAAAACATTCAGTACTTC. This chain connects TRBV7-9 to TRBJ2-4; 8 bases are shared with TRBD1. CDR3 size: 16 residues. J lost 1 base, V lost 5 bases, and 7 bases had no gene match. From germline, CDR1 is SEHNR and CDR2 FQNEAQ (reference sequence). Drawing the rest from reference TRBV7-9 and TRBJ2-4, the complete variable domain is DTGVSQNPRHKITKRGQNVTFRCDPISEHNRLYWYRQTLGQGPEFLTYFQNEAQLEKSRLLSDRFSAERPKGSFSTLEIQRTEQGDSAMYLCASSKGQGQAKNIQYFGAGTRLSVL.

The table lists this clone with a count of one. The genes are TRBV27 and TRBJ1-4, with TRBD1 identical over 12 bases. Germline CDR1 is MNHEY and CDR2 is SMNVEV (reference sequence). The CDR3 length is 13 residues. Trimming removed 6 bases from V and 10 bases from J; junction bases left unmatched: 3. In DNA form, the CDR3 reads TGTGCCAGCAGGGGGACAGGGGGCGGAAAACTGTTTTTT. Its protein product is CASRGTGGGKLFF.

Concerning this clone: Different DNA sequences within this sample yield the same CDR3. V usage is TRBV19 and J usage is TRBJ1-1, with D possibly being TRBD1 (5 bases). Germline V gene sequence: CDR1 LNHDA, CDR2 SQIVND (reference sequence). The V and J ends lost 5 bases and 1 base respectively, with 8 bases between them. The CDR3 spans 13 residues. The CDR3, as DNA: TGTGCCAGTAGTCCTGGGGCGAACACTGAAGCTTTCTTT. It codes for CASSPGANTEAFF.

This clone appeared a few times. The rearrangement joins TRBV5-1 to TRBJ2-1; TRBD1 aligns across 7 bases. CDR3 length equals 14 residues. Germline CDR1 reads SGHRS; CDR2 reads YFSETQ. J gave up 4 bases and V 9 bases, and 10 bases lay outside the gene matches. The chain's CDR3 is CATVLRDSYNEQFF. In nucleotides, the CDR3 is TGCGCCACCGTCCTCCGGGACAGTTACAATGAGCAGTTCTTC.

This chain connects TRBV10-3 to TRBJ2-3; 9 bases are shared with TRBD2. This CDR3 comprises 16 residues. The V segment lost 0 bases and the J segment 4 bases; nucleotides outside the gene matches: 5. Germline V CDR1 and CDR2: ENHRY, SYGVKD. The CDR3, as DNA: TGTGCCATCAGTGAGTCGGTAGCGGGAGTACCAGATACGCAGTATTTT. As protein: CAISESVAGVPDTQYF.

A single count supports this clone. The chain combines TRBV20-1 with TRBJ2-5, with D uncertain. Trimming stripped 5 bases from V and 2 bases from J, with 6 bases between. The CDR3 totals 11 residues. CDR1 and CDR2 (germline): DFQATT, SNEGSKA (reference sequence). The CDR3 region has the DNA TGCAGTGCTCTTAAACAAGAGACCCAGTACTTC. This codes for CSALKQETQYF.

The chain is built from TRBV6-6 and TRBJ1-4; 9 bases fit TRBD1. Trimming removed 5 bases from V and 7 bases from J; junction bases left unmatched: 8. Germline V lookup: CDR1 MNHNY, CDR2 SVGAGI (reference sequence). The CDR3 has 15 amino acids. CDR3 sequence: CASSATGGQGEKLFF. DNA for the CDR3: TGTGCCAGCAGTGCCACAGGGGGACAGGGTGAAAAACTGTTTTTT.

The rearrangement joins TRBV19 to TRBJ2-7, with 8 bases aligning to TRBD1. V lost 5 bases and J lost 5; bases outside the gene matches: 5. This CDR3 contains 13 residues. Germline values: CDR1 LNHDA, CDR2 SQIVND (reference sequence). The CDR3 sequence: CASSSRTGNEQYF. As DNA, the CDR3 is TGTGCCAGTAGTTCACGGACAGGGAACGAGCAGTACTTC.

The chain employs TRBV29-1 and TRBJ1-1, with TRBD1 matching 7 bases. CDR1 is SQVTM and CDR2 is ANQGSEA in the germline V gene. The J segment lost 5 bases and the V segment lost 0 bases, leaving 3 bases of the junction unmatched. This CDR3 has 13 residues. In DNA form, the CDR3 reads TGCAGCGTTGAAGAACAGGGGAGAACTGAAGCTTTCTTT. Its protein is CSVEEQGRTEAFF.

The DNA of the CDR3 is TGTGCCAGCAGCTTAGTTGGGACACAGGTCGGGGAGCAGTTCTTC. It is translated as CASSLVGTQVGEQFF. The genes are TRBV7-2 and TRBJ2-1, with a possible D match to TRBD1 (6 bases). This CDR3 region has 15 residues. The V and J ends lost 1 base and 10 bases respectively, with 17 bases between them. The V gene's germline CDR1 is SGHTA and CDR2 FQGNSA.

This clone turned up a few times. The chain has TRBV27 and TRBJ2-1; 13 bases agree with TRBD2. The CDR3 has 15 residues. The germline V gene has CDR1 MNHEY and CDR2 SMNVEV (reference sequence). Trimming cost V 3 bases and J 7 bases; bases outside gene matches: 3. In DNA form, the CDR3 reads TGTGCCAGCAGTTTCGGGACTAGCGGGGAGAATGAGCAGTTCTTC. Translation gives CASSFGTSGENEQFF.